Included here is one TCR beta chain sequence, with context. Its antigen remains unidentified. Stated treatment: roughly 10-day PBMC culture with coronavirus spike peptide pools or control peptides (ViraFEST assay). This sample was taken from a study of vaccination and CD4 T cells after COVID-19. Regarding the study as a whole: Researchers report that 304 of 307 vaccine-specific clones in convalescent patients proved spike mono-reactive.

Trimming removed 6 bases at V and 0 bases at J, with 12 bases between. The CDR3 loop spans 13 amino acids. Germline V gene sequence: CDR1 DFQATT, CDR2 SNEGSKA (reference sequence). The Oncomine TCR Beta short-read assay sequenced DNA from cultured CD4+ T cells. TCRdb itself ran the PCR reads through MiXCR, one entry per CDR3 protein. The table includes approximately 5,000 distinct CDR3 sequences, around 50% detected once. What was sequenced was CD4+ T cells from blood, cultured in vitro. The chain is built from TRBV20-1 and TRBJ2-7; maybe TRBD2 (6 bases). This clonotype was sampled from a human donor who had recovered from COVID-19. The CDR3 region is CSATHGGSYEQYF. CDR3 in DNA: TGCAGTGCCACCCACGGGGGCTCCTACGAGCAGTACTTC.